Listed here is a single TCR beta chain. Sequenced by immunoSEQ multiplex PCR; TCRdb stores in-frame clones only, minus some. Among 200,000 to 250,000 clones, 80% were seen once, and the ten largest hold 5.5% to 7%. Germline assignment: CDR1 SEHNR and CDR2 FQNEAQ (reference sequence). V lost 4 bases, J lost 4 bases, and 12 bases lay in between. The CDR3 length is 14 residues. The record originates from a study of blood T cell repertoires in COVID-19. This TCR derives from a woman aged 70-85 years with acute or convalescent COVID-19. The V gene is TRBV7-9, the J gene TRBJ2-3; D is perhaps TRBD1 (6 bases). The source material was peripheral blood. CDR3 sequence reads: CASSSQGVADTQYF. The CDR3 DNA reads TGTGCCAGCAGCTCACAGGGAGTGGCAGATACGCAGTATTTT. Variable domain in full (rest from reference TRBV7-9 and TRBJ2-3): DTGVSQNPRHKITKRGQNVTFRCDPISEHNRLYWYRQTLGQGPEFLTYFQNEAQLEKSRLLSDRFSAERPKGSFSTLEIQRTEQGDSAMYLCASSSQGVADTQYFGPGTRLTVL.